This T cell receptor (beta chain) was found in a study of Graves' ophthalmopathy and Graves' hyperthyroidism. This clonotype is a singleton in its sample. In germline, CDR1 is SNHLY, CDR2 FYNNEI. The CDR3 loop spans 17 amino acids. V shed 6 bases, J shed 3 bases, and the junction held 15 bases outside the gene matches. Patients were left out if they had other autoimmune diseases, uncontrolled infections, pregnancy or lactation. Amplification of TCR beta CDR3 regions used RNA transcripts. Second-round multiplex PCR followed a first-round RT-PCR using HTBI primers. TCRdb independently ran MiXCR on the multiplex PCR reads; one entry per CDR3 protein. The repertoire holds more than 1,000,000 distinct CDR3 sequences, with about two fifths as singletons.

The chain links TRBV2 to TRBJ1-2, with 8 bases aligning to TRBD1. This TCR derives from an adult man with Graves' hyperthyroidism. Sequenced material: peripheral blood or thyroid tissue (not recorded which). CDR3 protein: CASRETPGQEMDYGYTF. The CDR3, as DNA: TGTGCCAGCAGAGAAACGCCGGGACAGGAGATGGACTATGGCTACACCTTC.